The 21 T cell receptor beta chains listed next were all sequenced from one sample in a study of blood T cell repertoires in COVID-19. The repertoire was sequenced with immunoSEQ multiplex PCR; TCRdb's copy has only in-frame clones and lacks some. The table includes about 82,000 clones, 75% to 90% detected once. The specimen was peripheral blood. These receptors originate from a woman in her 40s with active or convalescent COVID-19.

In its sample, this clone was seen a few times. The rearrangement links TRBV11-2 to TRBJ2-7; 12 nucleotides agree with TRBD2. This CDR3 region has 16 residues. Germline assignment: CDR1 SGHAT and CDR2 FQNNGV. V was pared by 5 bases and J by 4 bases, with 9 bases of the junction left unmatched. The CDR3, as DNA: TGTGCCAGCAGCCCAGGGACTAGCGGGTTGATGTACGAGCAGTACTTC. Its protein is CASSPGTSGLMYEQYF.

The chain is built from TRBV7-2 and TRBJ1-6; 7 bases are shared with TRBD1. Germline trimming cut 5 bases from V and 8 bases from J; bases unmatched to any gene: 6. Germline CDR1 reads SGHTA; CDR2 reads FQGNSA. There are 14 residues in the CDR3. CDR3 residues: CASSTGQSYSPLHF. The CDR3, as DNA: TGTGCCAGCAGCACGGGACAGAGTTATTCACCCCTCCACTTT.

The chain recombines TRBV27 with TRBJ2-3; D uncertain. Trimming took off 7 bases at V and 2 bases at J, with 4 bases between the two ends. The CDR3 length is 11 residues. Germline V gives CDR1 MNHEY, CDR2 SMNVEV (reference sequence). The DNA of the CDR3 is TGTGCCAGCACCTCCACAGATACGCAGTATTTT. Translating it yields CASTSTDTQYF.

This clone appeared a single time. The chain carries TRBV4-2 and TRBJ1-6; D is unclear. Trimming stripped 0 bases from V and 8 bases from J, with 5 bases between. Germline V gene sequence: CDR1 LGHNA, CDR2 YNFKEQ. The CDR3 consists of 13 residues. CDR3 in amino acids: CASSQEVDSPLHF. In DNA, the CDR3 is TGTGCCAGCAGCCAAGAAGTAGATTCACCCCTCCACTTT.

The chain carries TRBV5-1 and TRBJ1-1; D is perhaps TRBD1 (6 bases). The germline V gene has CDR1 SGHRS and CDR2 YFSETQ. The CDR3 contains 16 residues. V lost 0 bases to trimming and J lost 4 bases, with 16 bases between them. Here the CDR3 reads CASSLEGGASVTEAFF. The CDR3 nucleotides are TGCGCCAGCAGCTTGGAAGGGGGGGCCAGCGTCACTGAAGCTTTCTTT.

The chain links TRBV5-8 to TRBJ2-5; 8 nucleotides align to TRBD2. Germline assignment: CDR1 SGHTS and CDR2 YDEGEE. V dropped 0 bases and J dropped 4; count of bases not matched to a gene: 2. The CDR3 sequence is 14 residues long. CDR3: CASSLGLARETQYF. DNA of the CDR3: TGTGCCAGCAGCTTGGGACTAGCGCGAGAGACCCAGTACTTC.

In the case of this clone: A junction boundary mismatches the germline segment, possibly from a read error. The chain joins TRBV6-2 or TRBV6-3 to TRBJ1-5; 9 nucleotides line up with TRBD1. Looked up from germline, CDR1 is MNHEY and CDR2 is SVGEGT. The CDR3 extends over 15 amino acids. The CDR3 DNA sequence: TGTGCCAGCAGTACCGGACAGGGGCGACATCAGGCCCAGCATTTT. It encodes CASSTGQGRHQAQHF.

V and J are TRBV5-5 and TRBJ1-2, with a weak D call TRBD1 (5 bases). The germline V and J ends were trimmed by 3 bases and 8 bases, with 17 bases remaining between them. Germline V gives CDR1 SGHKS, CDR2 YYEKEE (reference sequence). This CDR3 region has 14 residues. CDR3 DNA sequence: TGTGCCAGCAGCTGGGACCCGATTGCGGGGGGCTACACCTTC. The encoded protein is CASSWDPIAGGYTF.

The chain is built from TRBV7-9 and TRBJ1-2; tentative D call: TRBD1 (5 bases). V lost 5 bases to trimming and J lost 2 bases, with 15 bases between them. This CDR3 contains 15 residues. The germline CDR1 and CDR2 sequences are SEHNR and FQNEAQ (reference sequence). DNA for the CDR3: TGTGCCAGCAGCCCTGGGGGGGTTTTGAACTATGGCTACACCTTC. The encoded protein is CASSPGGVLNYGYTF.

In its sample, this clone was seen a few times. V is TRBV27 and J is TRBJ2-5, with 15 bases lining up with TRBD2. The CDR3 is made up of 18 amino acids. V lost 0 bases and J lost 5; bases outside the gene matches: 7. Germline lookup yields CDR1 MNHEY and CDR2 SMNVEV (reference sequence). CDR3 amino acids: CASSLSGLAGGPRETQYF. CDR3 nucleotide sequence: TGTGCCAGCAGTTTATCTGGACTAGCGGGAGGGCCGCGCGAGACCCAGTACTTC.

This sequence joins TRBV12-5 and TRBJ2-1, with 8 bases fitting TRBD1. The CDR3 contains 16 residues. V shed 2 bases and J 6 bases; nucleotides not matched to a gene: 9. Per germline, CDR1 LGHNT and CDR2 FRNRAP. In DNA, the CDR3 is TGTGCTAGTGGTTTGCGGGGACAGGAGTTCTCCAATGAGCAGTTCTTC. This codes for CASGLRGQEFSNEQFF.

V usage is TRBV3-1 (or the pseudogene TRBV3-2) and J usage is TRBJ1-6; D might be TRBD1 (5 bases). The CDR3 runs to 14 residues. Germline CDR1 and CDR2: LGHDT and YNNKEL (reference sequence). Deletions cut 3 bases from V and 6 bases from J, with 9 bases between. CDR3 region: CASSQAQGNSPLHF. The CDR3 region has the DNA TGTGCCAGCAGCCAGGCGCAGGGTAATTCACCCCTCCACTTT.

V usage is TRBV11-3 and J usage is TRBJ1-4, with D perhaps TRBD1 (6 bases). This CDR3 has 14 residues. V dropped 5 bases and J dropped 7 bases, with 14 bases sitting between them. Germline V lookup: CDR1 SGHNT, CDR2 YENEEA. The CDR3 region has the DNA TGTGCCAGCAGCCTAGGGGGGGAAGGTGAAAAACTGTTTTTT. This codes for CASSLGGEGEKLFF.

This clone was detected many times. The chain recombines TRBV23-1 with TRBJ1-4, with TRBD1 matching 7 bases. TRBV23-1 is placed among ORFs of uncertain function. The trim removed 6 bases at V and 2 bases at J, leaving 0 bases unmatched. The CDR3 totals 13 residues. The CDR3 DNA sequence: TGCGCCAGCAGACAGGGGACTAATGAAAAACTGTTTTTT. Translating gives CASRQGTNEKLFF.

The V and J genes are TRBV5-5 and TRBJ1-6, with 10 bases fitting TRBD1. Unmatched junction bases numbered 5, after V lost 4 bases and J lost 4 bases. The CDR3 has 16 amino acids. CDR1 is SGHKS, CDR2 YYEKEE, per germline (reference sequence). The CDR3 nucleotides are TGTGCCAGCAGCGCCGACAGGGGGCTATATAATTCACCCCTCCACTTT. Residues: CASSADRGLYNSPLHF.

The chain couples TRBV28 to TRBJ2-7; 9 nucleotides align to TRBD2. CDR1 is MDHEN, CDR2 SYDVKM, per germline. The V gene end was trimmed by 5 bases and the J gene end by 5 bases; junction bases not matched to a gene: 19. The CDR3 extends over 18 amino acids. CDR3 in DNA: TGTGCCAGCAGTCTTTGGGGAACCGGGACTAGCTCGGGCGACGAGCAGTACTTC. Its translation: CASSLWGTGTSSGDEQYF. Drawing the rest from reference TRBV28 and TRBJ2-7, the complete variable domain is DVKVTQSSRYLVKRTGEKVFLECVQDMDHENMFWYRQDPGLGLRLIYFSYDVKMKEKGDIPEGYSVSREKKERFSLILESASTNQTSMYLCASSLWGTGTSSGDEQYFGPGTRLTVT.

The V gene is TRBV6-2 or TRBV6-3, the J gene TRBJ2-7; TRBD1 agrees at 8 bases. Trimming took 0 bases from V and 5 from J; bases not matched to a gene: 6. The CDR3 totals 15 residues. Germline V lookup: CDR1 MNHEY, CDR2 SVGEGT. CDR3: CASSYSQGASDEQYF. In DNA form, the CDR3 reads TGTGCCAGCAGTTACTCTCAGGGGGCGTCCGACGAGCAGTACTTC.

V and J are TRBV5-5 and TRBJ1-4; no definite D call. The CDR3 contains 14 residues. Trimming took 5 bases from V and 6 from J, leaving 14 bases between them. CDR1 and CDR2 from the germline V gene are SGHKS and YYEKEE (reference sequence). In nucleotides, the CDR3 is TGTGCCAGCAGTCCAGCCCCGGGATATGAAAAACTGTTTTTT. This translates into CASSPAPGYEKLFF.

The rearrangement uses TRBV18 and TRBJ1-5, with D hard to call. The ends were cut back, 2 bases at V and 4 bases at J, with 12 bases in the middle. Looked up from germline, CDR1 is KGHSH and CDR2 is LQKENI. This CDR3 region has 15 residues. This CDR3 is CASSPERHRNQPQHF. The CDR3 DNA is TGTGCCAGCTCACCAGAACGACATCGAAATCAGCCCCAGCATTTT.

The CDR3 protein is CASSESPGTNEKLFF. CDR3 nucleotide sequence: TGCGCCAGCAGTGAGTCGCCAGGGACTAATGAAAAACTGTTTTTT. The genes are TRBV10-1 and TRBJ1-4, with a tentative D call TRBD1 (5 bases). Trimming shortened V by 0 bases and J by 2 bases, and 7 bases separated the two germline ends. The CDR3 consists of 15 residues. The germline CDR1 and CDR2 sequences are WNHNN and SYGVQD (reference sequence).

This chain joins TRBV27 and TRBJ2-1; no reliable D call. The CDR3 is 14 amino acids. Trimming took off 0 bases at V and 4 bases at J, with 7 bases between the two ends. Germline loops: CDR1 MNHEY, CDR2 SMNVEV (reference sequence). CDR3: CASSLSFQYNEQFF. In DNA form, the CDR3 reads TGTGCCAGCAGTTTATCCTTCCAGTACAATGAGCAGTTCTTC.